This T cell receptor (beta chain) was found in a study of identical twins (dated by TCRdb to 2016 to 2017). The study in broad terms: TCR alpha and beta repertoires from monozygotic twins, unrelated adults of various ages and cord blood were deep-sequenced to test whether fetal clonotypes persist. Replicate twin experiments were performed at different times using different library preparation protocols to rule out contamination.

This clonotype was seen more than once but under ten times. Which antigen it targets is not known. Per-base quality was not reported, and no clone a single base away is much larger than it. The library relied on 5' RACE. Sequencing was performed on an Illumina HiSeq 2000. A universal primer binding site was introduced by template switching, and a unique molecular identifier was present in the final cDNA, enabling accurate counting of TCR cDNA molecules. First-strand cDNA for TCR alpha and beta chains was synthesized from specific primers in the conserved constant-segment region. Each cDNA library was double barcoded, with a SMART-Mk sample barcode plus Illumina barcodes, to control for contamination. Two successive PCR steps introduced TruSeq adapter sequences along with Illumina sample barcodes. The Illumina HiSeq platform was used with custom primers to sequence TCR alpha and beta cDNA libraries. On the authors' methods: MiGEC processed the raw reads to extract unique molecular identifiers, while MiXCR was used to determine the CDR3 positions. Recombination models were inferred per individual with the repgenHMM and IGoR tools using an EM algorithm. Shared clonotypes were analyzed with the tcR package in R, and sharing was normalized by the product of cloneset sizes. To study raw recombination free of thymic and clonal selection effects, out-of-frame nonproductive sequences were analyzed. TCRdb's own reprocessing of the public reads used fastp at Q25 and MiXCR and kept productive beta chains. Entries that share a CDR3 protein sequence are merged under the most common genes and DNA. The V and J calls shown here were made by TCRdb, not taken from the authors' results. The sample profile shows around 500,000 distinct CDR3 sequences; more than 13% of them were found once. The ten largest clones take up around 0.57% of the sample.

All donors were healthy Caucasians. The twin cohort comprised three pairs of female monozygotic twins, all aged roughly 18 to 30 years. Positive isolation kits from Invitrogen were used to isolate CD4+ and CD8+ T cell populations. Broad study findings and their caveats: Because the same donors could not be followed over many years, the conclusions depended on cross-sectional statistical analysis. Fewer insertions were carried by abundant cord blood beta clonotypes, a similar but weaker trend appeared in young adult naive repertoires, and no such trend appeared in memory repertoires. Invariant T cells such as MAIT and iNKT could partly confound zero-insertion analyses, though diverse VJ usage argued against this for most clonotypes. In beta out-of-frame sequences, excess twin sharing was weaker, because having fewer shared sequences lowered the signal-to-noise ratio. Recombination models systematically underestimated out-of-frame TCR alpha sharing in monozygotic twins but agreed with sharing between unrelated individuals. Compared with coincidental sharing between unrelated individuals, an excess of low generation-probability sequences was observed among out-of-frame TCR alpha sequences shared between twins.

Trimming takes 5 bases off V and 7 bases off J; junction bases not matched to a gene: 12. As encoded in the germline V gene, CDR1 is KGHDR while CDR2 is SFDVKD. The CDR3 measures 16 amino acids from cysteine to phenylalanine. Only CDR3 DNA remains: 48 bases, in frame from the first base. These data also formed part of another study, on yellow fever vaccine responses in identical twins. In that second paper, the authors write: According to the authors, the vaccine-induced T cell response in identical twins seemed to be partly convergent and partly specific to each individual. Focusing on identical twins, the study followed the T cell clones that responded to the vaccine, and did so with precision.

This receptor was taken from a young woman in good health. Rearrangement joined TRBV24-1 to TRBJ2-1; 8 bases in the junction line up with TRBD1. Sequenced sample: CD4+ T cells sorted from blood. The DNA sequence is as follows: TGTGCCACCAGTGTTGCCCCAGGGACAGGTCAGAATGAGCAGTTCTTC. The resulting protein is CATSVAPGTGQNEQFF.